The clone carrying this TCR beta chain was counted only a few times. Its antigen is currently unknown. The sample is drawn from a study of blood T cells in healthy people across ages. For the study at large: Template switching recovered approximately one barcoded beta molecule for every two T cells. General study points: Fewer expanded clones and more diversity marked long-lived versus aged donors. Across the age range, TCR beta diversity per million T cells fell in a roughly linear way.

This CDR3 is built from 15 residues. Trimming pared 0 bases from V and 3 bases from J, leaving 10 bases between. Germline V CDR1 and CDR2: LGHNA, YSLEER. Primed by a sample-barcoded 5' primer and a J-beta primer mix, a second PCR proceeded for roughly 7 to 12 cycles. A template-switch adaptor that had 12 random nucleotides put a tag on each cDNA molecule. MiXCR, run by TCRdb on the 5' RACE reads, gives a single entry per CDR3 protein. The table shows 1.5 million to 2 million distinct CDR3 sequences, with approximately 50% occurring only once. The chain uses TRBV4-3 and TRBJ2-3; a possible D gene is TRBD1 (5 bases). The TCR sequence derives from a woman in her 40s in good health. Sequencing was carried out using blood. CDR3 residues: CASSQESQGTDTQYF. CDR3 coding DNA: TGCGCCAGCAGCCAAGAGAGTCAGGGAACAGATACGCAGTATTTT.